The 13 T cell receptor beta chains given below trace back to one sample, sequenced in a study of chemoradiotherapy in HPV16-positive cancers. Sequenced by immunoSEQ multiplex PCR; TCRdb stores in-frame clones only, minus some. The table lists approximately 30,000 clones, 85% to 95% of them singletons. The sample consisted of blood, taken from a patient who underwent chemoradiotherapy. The receptors here all came from a human donor with HPV-associated anogenital cancer.

The J gene is TRBJ2-2, the V gene TRBV14, with a possible D match to TRBD1 (8 bases). This CDR3 spans 20 amino acids. V lost 4 bases to trimming and J lost 6 bases, with 30 bases between them. CDR1 is SGHDN and CDR2 is FVKESK in the germline V gene. The CDR3 here is CASSPIQTGTTGGDAGELFF. The CDR3 DNA follows: TGTGCCAGCAGCCCTATACAGACCGGAACTACAGGGGGGGATGCCGGGGAGCTGTTTTTT.

This rearrangement joins TRBV5-3 to TRBJ2-7; D possibly corresponds to TRBD1 (5 bases). TRBV5-3 is labeled an ORF, and its function is uncertain. Trimming shortened V by 1 base and J by 2 bases, and 10 bases separated the two germline ends. This CDR3 comprises 14 residues. The DNA for the CDR3 is TGTGCCAGAAGCTTGTTGGACACCACCTACGAGCAGTACTTC. It specifies CARSLLDTTYEQYF.

CDR3 nucleotides: TGTGCCAGCAGCGGGGGGACCCGTAGCTCCTACGAGCAGTACTTC. This sequence encodes CASSGGTRSSYEQYF. The chain links TRBV7-9 to TRBJ2-7; tentative D call: TRBD2 (6 bases). Trimming took off 5 bases at V and 0 bases at J, with 14 bases between the two ends. This CDR3 has 15 amino acids. Germline values: CDR1 SEHNR, CDR2 FQNEAQ (reference sequence).

In its sample, this clone was seen once. The chain recombines TRBV29-1 with TRBJ1-1; maybe TRBD1 (5 bases). V gave up 4 bases and J gave up 3 bases, with 9 bases separating them. The germline V gene encodes CDR1 SQVTM and CDR2 ANQGSEA. This CDR3 has 12 residues. CDR3 protein: CSVAAGHTEAFF. In DNA form, the CDR3 reads TGCAGCGTTGCGGCAGGGCACACTGAAGCTTTCTTT.

The chain employs TRBV5-5 and TRBJ1-1; D unclear. This CDR3 has 11 residues. V gave up 0 bases and J gave up 7 bases, with 4 bases separating them. Germline values: CDR1 SGHKS, CDR2 YYEKEE (reference sequence). CDR3 region: CASSLGHEAFF. In nucleotides, the CDR3 is TGTGCCAGCAGCTTGGGACATGAAGCTTTCTTT.

The chain joins TRBV19 to TRBJ1-1, with D hard to call. Trimming pared 8 bases from V and 0 bases from J, leaving 16 bases between. Germline CDR1 LNHDA, CDR2 SQIVND (reference sequence). This CDR3 has 15 residues. CDR3 residues: CASRGILNMNTEAFF. CDR3 nucleotides: TGTGCCAGTCGAGGGATACTTAACATGAACACTGAAGCTTTCTTT.

In this sample, this clone turned up a few times. The rearrangement links TRBV5-4 to TRBJ2-7, with D unresolved. This CDR3 contains 12 residues. V was trimmed by 2 bases and J by 4 bases, leaving 7 bases between them. The germline gives CDR1 SGHNT, CDR2 YYREEE (reference sequence). The CDR3 coding sequence is TGTGCCAGCAGCTTAATGAGTTACGAGCAGTACTTC. Translation: CASSLMSYEQYF.

The chain recombines TRBV27 with TRBJ1-3; 7 bases are a match to TRBD1. The germline CDR1 and CDR2 sequences are MNHEY and SMNVEV (reference sequence). With 7 bases clipped from V and 2 bases from J, the junction kept 5 bases outside the gene matches. The CDR3 has 14 amino acids. The CDR3: CASKTRGTGNTIYF. The DNA of the CDR3 is TGTGCCAGCAAAACCAGGGGGACTGGAAACACCATATATTTT.

This clone occurred a few times. This chain uses TRBV19 with TRBJ1-5, with 8 bases identical to TRBD1. This CDR3 is built from 13 residues. Per germline, CDR1 LNHDA and CDR2 SQIVND (reference sequence). V lost 6 bases, J lost 6 bases, and 4 bases stayed unmatched. The CDR3 nucleotides are TGTGCCAGTAGGGATACAGGGGGTCAGCCCCAGCATTTT. It encodes CASRDTGGQPQHF.

The rearrangement uses TRBV7-9 and TRBJ1-2, with D possibly being TRBD1 (5 bases). The CDR3 contains 16 residues. V was cut by 5 bases and J by 8 bases, with 24 bases left in between. Germline V CDR1 and CDR2: SEHNR, FQNEAQ (reference sequence). The CDR3 region has the DNA TGTGCCAGCAGCAACGAGAACGGTATCGGGGGTCACGGCTACACCTTC. It encodes CASSNENGIGGHGYTF.

This clone was observed once. The chain has TRBV4-1 and TRBJ2-1; D ambiguous. The V end was cut by 2 bases, the J end by 5 bases, with 16 bases between. Germline V gives CDR1 MGHRA, CDR2 YSYEKL. The CDR3 contains 16 residues. The CDR3 region has the DNA TGCGCCAGCAGCCAAATCCAGGCGACTCAGGACAATGAGCAGTTCTTC. Its protein is CASSQIQATQDNEQFF.

The V gene is TRBV28, the J gene TRBJ1-3; TRBD1 aligns across 8 bases. From germline, CDR1 is MDHEN and CDR2 SYDVKM. V dropped 6 bases and J dropped 3; count of bases not matched to a gene: 10. CDR3 length equals 16 residues. CDR3 amino acids: CASSRRPGGRGNTIYF. DNA for the CDR3: TGTGCCAGCAGCCGCCGCCCAGGGGGCCGTGGAAACACCATATATTTT.

V is TRBV15 and J is TRBJ2-7; 9 positions agree with TRBD2. The V gene end was trimmed by 3 bases and the J gene end by 3 bases; junction bases not matched to a gene: 6. Germline CDR1 is LNHNV and CDR2 is YYDKDF (reference sequence). This CDR3 is 15 amino acids long. CDR3 sequence (DNA): TGTGCCACCAGCAGCCCAGCTAGCGGGAACTACGAGCAGTACTTC. This gives the protein CATSSPASGNYEQYF.